A single sample is the source of the 20 T cell receptor beta chains below, sequenced in a study of blood T cell repertoires in COVID-19. Assay used: immunoSEQ multiplex PCR; TCRdb lists only in-frame clones, some missing. The data contain some 170,000 clones, roughly 90% of them singletons. Specimen: peripheral blood. These TCRs come from a woman aged 45-60 years with acute or convalescent COVID-19.

V and J are TRBV6-5 and TRBJ1-1; D unclear. Germline V lookup: CDR1 MNHEY, CDR2 SVGAGI. V was trimmed by 0 bases and J by 1 base, leaving 6 bases between them. The CDR3 runs 14 residues. CDR3 sequence: CASSYSAENTEAFF. In nucleotides, the CDR3 is TGTGCCAGCAGTTACTCGGCAGAGAACACTGAAGCTTTCTTT.

The gene calls are TRBV11-3 and TRBJ2-5; TRBD1 matches 7 bases. J gave up 0 bases and V 5 bases, and 6 bases lay outside the gene matches. The CDR3 length is 15 residues. Germline V lookup: CDR1 SGHNT, CDR2 YENEEA. The CDR3 protein is CASSPGQTYQETQYF. CDR3 sequence (DNA): TGTGCCAGCAGCCCGGGACAGACTTACCAAGAGACCCAGTACTTC.

This clone was recorded only once. The rearrangement links TRBV6-5 to TRBJ1-1, with 8 bases identical to TRBD1. Germline-derived CDR1 and CDR2 are MNHEY and SVGAGI. The V segment lost 8 bases and the J segment 4 bases; nucleotides outside the gene matches: 6. The CDR3 totals 13 residues. The CDR3 sequence is CASFGTGGTEAFF. Written as DNA, the CDR3 is TGTGCCAGCTTTGGAACAGGGGGCACTGAAGCTTTCTTT.

J is TRBJ1-1 and V is TRBV27; a possible D gene is TRBD1 (6 bases). V was shortened by 5 bases and J by 1 base, with 14 bases between the two germline ends. The CDR3 covers 15 residues. Germline V gene lookup returns CDR1 MNHEY and CDR2 SMNVEV (reference sequence). CDR3 nucleotide sequence: TGTGCCAGCAGTACCCGGACAGTTTCGAACACTGAAGCTTTCTTT. It codes for CASSTRTVSNTEAFF.

In its sample, this clone was seen a few times. The rearrangement links TRBV5-4 to TRBJ2-7; TRBD2 matches at 9 bases. This CDR3 comprises 13 residues. Germline CDR1 SGHNT, CDR2 YYREEE (reference sequence). V was pared by 4 bases and J by 5 bases, with 4 bases of the junction left unmatched. The CDR3 DNA reads as TGTGCCAGCAGCCCCCGGACTAGCGACGAGCAGTACTTC. It encodes CASSPRTSDEQYF.

The CDR3 sequence is CASNQGDTEAFF. CDR3 bases: TGTGCCAGCAACCAGGGAGATACTGAAGCTTTCTTT. V usage is TRBV3-1 (or the pseudogene TRBV3-2) and J usage is TRBJ1-1; weak D call: TRBD1 (5 bases). Germline V gene lookup returns CDR1 LGHDT and CDR2 YNNKEL (reference sequence). Trimming pared 7 bases from V and 5 bases from J, leaving 11 bases between. The CDR3 spans 12 residues.

DNA of the CDR3: TGCGCCAGCAGCCAAGTAAGCGGGGGGGCCGTAGATACGCAGTATTTT. Its translation: CASSQVSGGAVDTQYF. The V and J genes are TRBV4-3 and TRBJ2-3, with 10 bases that match TRBD2. The CDR3 has 16 amino acids. V was pared by 1 base and J by 5 bases, with 6 bases of the junction left unmatched. CDR1 LGHNA and CDR2 YSLEER come from the germline V gene.

The table lists this clone with a few counts. This rearrangement joins TRBV15 to TRBJ1-4; D gene unclear. V was cut by 0 bases and J by 7 bases, with 21 bases left in between. Per germline, CDR1 LNHNV and CDR2 YYDKDF (reference sequence). There are 18 residues in the CDR3. The CDR3 DNA reads as TGTGCCACCAGCAGAGATCGAGATCGGTCCAAAGTTAGTGAAAAACTGTTTTTT. Protein product: CATSRDRDRSKVSEKLFF.

This chain joins TRBV5-3 and TRBJ2-3; 7 nucleotides line up with TRBD2. TRBV5-3 counts as an open reading frame of uncertain function. CDR3 length: 17 amino acids. V lost 0 bases, J lost 6 bases, and 13 bases stayed unmatched. Written as DNA, the CDR3 is TGTGCCAGAAGCTTGGTTGTAAGCGGGGTACTTGTGGATACGCAGTATTTT. Translating gives CARSLVVSGVLVDTQYF.

In nucleotides, the CDR3 is TGTGCCAGCTCACCCACAGGGTCTAATTCACCCCTCCACTTT. Amino acid sequence: CASSPTGSNSPLHF. The chain couples TRBV18 to TRBJ1-6; a weak D match, TRBD1 (6 bases). V dropped 3 bases and J dropped 6 bases, with 9 bases sitting between them. CDR1 KGHSH and CDR2 LQKENI come from the germline V gene. This CDR3 contains 14 residues.

The gene calls are TRBV29-1 and TRBJ2-1, with D perhaps TRBD1 (6 bases). Germline-derived CDR1 and CDR2 are SQVTM and ANQGSEA. The CDR3 contains 17 residues. Trimming left V 6 bases short and J 0 bases short, with 21 bases between. The CDR3 sequence is CSVGSLLRGSSYNEQFF. CDR3 nucleotide sequence: TGCAGCGTAGGGTCTCTATTGAGGGGGAGCTCCTACAATGAGCAGTTCTTC.

The J gene is TRBJ2-6, the V gene TRBV28, with D possibly matching TRBD2 (6 bases). The CDR3 is made up of 16 amino acids. With 5 bases removed from V and 2 bases from J, the gap between germline ends came to 13 bases. Germline CDR1 reads MDHEN; CDR2 reads SYDVKM. CDR3 DNA sequence: TGTGCCAGCAGTGCGCCTCCGGGGGCTGGGGCCAACGTCCTGACTTTC. Its translation: CASSAPPGAGANVLTF.

The chain links TRBV18 to TRBJ1-2; D call uncertain. Per germline, CDR1 KGHSH and CDR2 LQKENI. Trimming left V 3 bases short and J 4 bases short, with 12 bases between. This CDR3 region has 14 residues. This CDR3 reads CASSPGREGYGYTF. In DNA form, the CDR3 reads TGTGCCAGCTCACCGGGGAGGGAAGGCTATGGCTACACCTTC. The variable domain in full, with the rest retrieved from reference TRBV18 and TRBJ1-2, is NAGVMQNPRHLVRRRGQEARLRCSPMKGHSHVYWYRQLPEEGLKFMVYLQKENIIDESGMPKERFSAEFPKEGPSILRIQQVVRGDSAAYFCASSPGREGYGYTFGSGTRLTVV.

The V call is TRBV7-3, the J call TRBJ1-1, with D hard to call. The CDR3 extends over 13 amino acids. V was clipped by 4 bases and J by 0 bases, with 6 bases between them. The V gene's germline CDR1 is SGHTA and CDR2 FQGTGA. The CDR3 sequence is CASSSEMNTEAFF. The DNA for the CDR3 is TGTGCCAGCAGCTCCGAGATGAACACTGAAGCTTTCTTT.

The rearrangement uses TRBV6-2 or TRBV6-3 and TRBJ2-1; D gene uncertain. The CDR3 has 16 residues. Trimming removed 5 bases at V and 0 bases at J, with 14 bases between. The germline CDR1 and CDR2 sequences are MNHEY and SVGEGT. DNA of the CDR3: TGTGCCAGCAGTGACCCGACTGGGTACTCCTACAATGAGCAGTTCTTC. This codes for CASSDPTGYSYNEQFF.

The rearrangement links TRBV19 to TRBJ2-1; D is unclear. Trimming removed 5 bases at V and 0 bases at J, with 11 bases between. Germline CDR1 is LNHDA and CDR2 is SQIVND (reference sequence). This CDR3 has 15 amino acids. The CDR3 loop is CASSPAFTSYNEQFF. CDR3 DNA sequence: TGTGCCAGTAGTCCCGCGTTTACCTCCTACAATGAGCAGTTCTTC.

The chain recombines TRBV6-2 or TRBV6-3 with TRBJ1-5, with TRBD1 identical over 9 bases. V was clipped by 4 bases and J by 1 base; unmatched bases: 8. The germline V gene has CDR1 MNHEY and CDR2 SVGEGT. CDR3 length: 17 amino acids. The CDR3 nucleotides are TGTGCCAGCAGTTCCTTCTACGGACAGGGGAGCAATCAGCCCCAGCATTTT. Protein sequence: CASSSFYGQGSNQPQHF.

The chain carries TRBV27 and TRBJ2-1, with 15 nucleotides matching TRBD2. The V and J ends lost 4 bases and 1 base, in that order; junction bases with no gene match: 17. CDR3 length equals 22 residues. Germline loops: CDR1 MNHEY, CDR2 SMNVEV (reference sequence). The CDR3 bases are TGTGCCAGCAGTTCAACAATCACAGGTCCTGGGACTAGCGGGGGGTCCTACAATGAGCAGTTCTTC. Amino acid sequence: CASSSTITGPGTSGGSYNEQFF.

The V call is TRBV27, the J call TRBJ2-7; 9 bases align to TRBD2. CDR1 MNHEY and CDR2 SMNVEV come from the germline V gene (reference sequence). CDR3 length: 17 amino acids. V gave up 2 bases and J gave up 0 bases; unmatched junction bases: 8. As DNA, the CDR3 is TGTGCCAGCAGTTTACTACTAGCGGGCGGTGTCTCCTACGAGCAGTACTTC. Its translation: CASSLLLAGGVSYEQYF.

The table lists this clone with a few counts. The CDR3 sequence is CSVRGISTDTQYF. The DNA of the CDR3 is TGCAGCGTTCGAGGTATCTCGACAGATACGCAGTATTTT. V gene TRBV29-1 combines with J gene TRBJ2-3, with unresolved D. The CDR3 consists of 13 residues. The ends were cut back, 5 bases at V and 3 bases at J, with 12 bases in the middle. Germline-derived CDR1 and CDR2 are SQVTM and ANQGSEA.